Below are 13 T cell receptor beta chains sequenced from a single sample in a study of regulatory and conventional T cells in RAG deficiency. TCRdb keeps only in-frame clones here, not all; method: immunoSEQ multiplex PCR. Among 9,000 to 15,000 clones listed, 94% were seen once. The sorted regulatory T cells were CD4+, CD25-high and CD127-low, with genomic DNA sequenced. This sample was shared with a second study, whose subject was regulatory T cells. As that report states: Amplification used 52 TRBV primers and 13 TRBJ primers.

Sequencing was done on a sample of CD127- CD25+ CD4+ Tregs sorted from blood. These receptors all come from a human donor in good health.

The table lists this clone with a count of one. CDR3 nucleotides: TGCGCCAGCAGCTTACCAGGGGAAGGGGGCAATGAGCAGTTCTTC. Amino acids: CASSLPGEGGNEQFF. The chain links TRBV5-1 to TRBJ2-1, with D maybe TRBD1 (6 bases). Looked up from germline, CDR1 is SGHRS and CDR2 is YFSETQ. V was trimmed by 2 bases and J by 6 bases, leaving 15 bases between them. The CDR3 runs to 15 residues.

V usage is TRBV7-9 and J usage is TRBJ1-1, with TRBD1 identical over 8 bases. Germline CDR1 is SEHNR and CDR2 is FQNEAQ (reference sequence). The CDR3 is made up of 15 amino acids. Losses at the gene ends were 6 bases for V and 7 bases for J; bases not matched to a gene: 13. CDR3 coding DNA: TGTGCCAGCAGGAATTTCCGACAGGGGCAAGGTGAAGCTTTCTTT. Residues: CASRNFRQGQGEAFF. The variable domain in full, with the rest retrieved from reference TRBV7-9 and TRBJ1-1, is DTGVSQNPRHKITKRGQNVTFRCDPISEHNRLYWYRQTLGQGPEFLTYFQNEAQLEKSRLLSDRFSAERPKGSFSTLEIQRTEQGDSAMYLCASRNFRQGQGEAFFGQGTRLTVV.

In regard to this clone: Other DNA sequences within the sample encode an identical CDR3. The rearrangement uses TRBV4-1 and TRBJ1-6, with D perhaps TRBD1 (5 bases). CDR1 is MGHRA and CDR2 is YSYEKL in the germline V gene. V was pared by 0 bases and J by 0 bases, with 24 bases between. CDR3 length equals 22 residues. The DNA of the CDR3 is TGCGCCAGCAGCCAAGATCCCCTCGTTAAGGGGAGGGTAAGCTCCTATAATTCACCCCTCCACTTT. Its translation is CASSQDPLVKGRVSSYNSPLHF.

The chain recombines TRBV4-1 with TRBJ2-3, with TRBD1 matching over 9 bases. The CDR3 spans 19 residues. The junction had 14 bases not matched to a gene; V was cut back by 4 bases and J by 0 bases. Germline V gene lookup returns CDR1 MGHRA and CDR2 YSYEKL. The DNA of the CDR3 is TGCGCCAGCAGCCCGACCTGGAGACAGGGGGATTCTAGCACAGATACGCAGTATTTT. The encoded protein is CASSPTWRQGDSSTDTQYF.

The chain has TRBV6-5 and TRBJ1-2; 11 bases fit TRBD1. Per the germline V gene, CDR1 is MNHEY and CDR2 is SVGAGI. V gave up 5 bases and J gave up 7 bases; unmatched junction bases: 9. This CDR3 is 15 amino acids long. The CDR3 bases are TGTGCCAGCAGTCCCCGGACAGGGGGCGCGTCTGGCTACACCTTC. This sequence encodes CASSPRTGGASGYTF.

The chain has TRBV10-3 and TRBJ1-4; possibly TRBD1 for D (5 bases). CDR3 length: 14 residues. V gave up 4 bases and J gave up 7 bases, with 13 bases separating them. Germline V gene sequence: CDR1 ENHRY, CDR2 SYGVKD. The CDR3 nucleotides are TGTGCCATCAGTGTCGCGGGGCGGGGTGAAAAACTGTTTTTT. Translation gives CAISVAGRGEKLFF.

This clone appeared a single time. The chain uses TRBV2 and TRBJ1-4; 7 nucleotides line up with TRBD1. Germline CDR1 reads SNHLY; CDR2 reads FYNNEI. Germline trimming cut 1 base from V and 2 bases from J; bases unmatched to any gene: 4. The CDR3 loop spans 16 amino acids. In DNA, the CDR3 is TGTGCCAGCAGTGAAGTCAGGGGGTCTACTAATGAAAAACTGTTTTTT. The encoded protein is CASSEVRGSTNEKLFF.

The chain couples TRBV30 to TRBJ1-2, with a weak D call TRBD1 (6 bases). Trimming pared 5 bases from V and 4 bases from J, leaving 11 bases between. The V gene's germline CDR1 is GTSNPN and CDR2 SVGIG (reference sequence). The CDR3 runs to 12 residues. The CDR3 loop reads CAWSTGLYGYTF. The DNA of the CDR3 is TGTGCCTGGTCGACAGGTCTCTATGGCTACACCTTC.

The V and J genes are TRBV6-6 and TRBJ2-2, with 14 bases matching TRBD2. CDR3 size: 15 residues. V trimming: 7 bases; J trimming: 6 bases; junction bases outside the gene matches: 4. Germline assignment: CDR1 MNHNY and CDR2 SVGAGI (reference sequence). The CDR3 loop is CASTLGLAGAGELFF. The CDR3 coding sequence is TGTGCCAGCACCTTGGGACTAGCGGGGGCCGGGGAGCTGTTTTTT.

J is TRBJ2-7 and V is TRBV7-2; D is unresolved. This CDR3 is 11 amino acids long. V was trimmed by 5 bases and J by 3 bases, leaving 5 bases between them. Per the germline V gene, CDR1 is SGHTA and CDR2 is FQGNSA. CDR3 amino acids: CASSGHYEQYF. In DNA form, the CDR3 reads TGTGCCAGCAGCGGCCACTACGAGCAGTACTTC. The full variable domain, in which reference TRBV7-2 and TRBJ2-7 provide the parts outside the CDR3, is GAGVSQSPSNKVTEKGKDVELRCDPISGHTALYWYRQSLGQGLEFLIYFQGNSAPDKSGLPSDRFSAERTGGSVSTLTIQRTQQEDSAVYLCASSGHYEQYFGPGTRLTVT.

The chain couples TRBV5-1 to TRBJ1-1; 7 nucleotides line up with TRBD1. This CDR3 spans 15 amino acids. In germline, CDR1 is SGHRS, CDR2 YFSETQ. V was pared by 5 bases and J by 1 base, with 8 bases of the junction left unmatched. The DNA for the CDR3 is TGCGCCAGCAGTATGGACCGGGACAGGAACACTGAAGCTTTCTTT. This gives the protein CASSMDRDRNTEAFF.

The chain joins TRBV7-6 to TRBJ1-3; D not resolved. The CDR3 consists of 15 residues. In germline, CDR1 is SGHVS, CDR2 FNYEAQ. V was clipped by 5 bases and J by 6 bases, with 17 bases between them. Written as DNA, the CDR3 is TGTGCCAGCAGCCGCGAGGGCCTTACGGAAAACACCATATATTTT. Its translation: CASSREGLTENTIYF.

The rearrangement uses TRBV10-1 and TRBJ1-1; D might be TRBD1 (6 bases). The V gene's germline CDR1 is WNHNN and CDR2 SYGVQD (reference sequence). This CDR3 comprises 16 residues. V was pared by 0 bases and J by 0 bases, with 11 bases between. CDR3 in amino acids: CASSESPGQMNTEAFF. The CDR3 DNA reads TGCGCCAGCAGTGAGTCTCCGGGACAAATGAACACTGAAGCTTTCTTT.